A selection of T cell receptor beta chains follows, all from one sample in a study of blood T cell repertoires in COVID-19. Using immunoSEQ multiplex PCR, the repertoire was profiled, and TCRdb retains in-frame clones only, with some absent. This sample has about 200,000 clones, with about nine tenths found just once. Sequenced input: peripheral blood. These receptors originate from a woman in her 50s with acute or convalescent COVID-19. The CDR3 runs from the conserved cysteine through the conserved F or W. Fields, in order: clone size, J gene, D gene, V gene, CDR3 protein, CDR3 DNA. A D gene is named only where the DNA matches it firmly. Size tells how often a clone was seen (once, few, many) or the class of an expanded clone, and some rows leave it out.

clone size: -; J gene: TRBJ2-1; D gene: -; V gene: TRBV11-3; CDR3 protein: CASSLEGVTTGQYYNEQFF; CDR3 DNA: TGTGCCAGCAGCTTAGAGGGAGTGACCACCGGGCAGTACTACAATGAGCAGTTCTTC
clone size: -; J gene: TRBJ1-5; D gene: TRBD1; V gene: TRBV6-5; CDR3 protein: CASSKGQGQPQHF; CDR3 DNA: TGTGCCAGCAGCAAGGGACAGGGCCAGCCCCAGCATTTT
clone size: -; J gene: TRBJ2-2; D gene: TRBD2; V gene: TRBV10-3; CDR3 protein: CAISETSGHANTGELFF; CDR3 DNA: TGTGCCATCAGTGAGACTAGCGGACATGCGAACACCGGGGAGCTGTTTTTT
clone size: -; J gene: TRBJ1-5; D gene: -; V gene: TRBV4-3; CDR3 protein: CASSQGNQGNQPQHF; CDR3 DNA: TGCGCCAGCAGCCAAGGTAACCAGGGCAATCAGCCCCAGCATTTT
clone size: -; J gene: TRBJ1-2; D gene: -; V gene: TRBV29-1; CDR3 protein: CSVGDINYGYTF; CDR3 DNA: TGCAGCGTTGGGGACATAAACTATGGCTACACCTTC
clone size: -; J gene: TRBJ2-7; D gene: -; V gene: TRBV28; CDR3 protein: CARSRAADNYEQYF; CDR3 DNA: TGTGCCAGGTCGCGGGCGGCCGACAACTACGAGCAGTACTTC
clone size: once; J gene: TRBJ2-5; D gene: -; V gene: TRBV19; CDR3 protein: CASSTGTYKTQYF; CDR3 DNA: TGTGCCAGTAGCACAGGGACATACAAGACCCAGTACTTC
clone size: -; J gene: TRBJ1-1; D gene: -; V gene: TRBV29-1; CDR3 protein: CSVEDRGAGTEAFF; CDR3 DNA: TGCAGCGTTGAAGATCGGGGGGCCGGCACTGAAGCTTTCTTT
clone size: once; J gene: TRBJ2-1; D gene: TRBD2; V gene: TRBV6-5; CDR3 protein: CASSYTSGYYNEQFF; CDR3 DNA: TGTGCCAGCAGTTACACTAGCGGGTACTACAATGAGCAGTTCTTC
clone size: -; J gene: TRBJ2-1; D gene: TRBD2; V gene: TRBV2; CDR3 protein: CASRARLAGNEQFF; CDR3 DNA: TGTGCCAGCAGGGCCAGACTAGCGGGAAATGAGCAGTTCTTC
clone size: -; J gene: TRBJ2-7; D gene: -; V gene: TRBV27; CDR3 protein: CASSPRGIFGYEQYF; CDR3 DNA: TGTGCCAGCAGCCCACGGGGTATTTTTGGGTACGAGCAGTACTTC
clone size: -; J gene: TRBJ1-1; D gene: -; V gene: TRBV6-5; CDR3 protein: CASSYPTETEAFF; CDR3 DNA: TGTGCCAGCAGTTACCCGACAGAAACCGAAGCTTTCTTT
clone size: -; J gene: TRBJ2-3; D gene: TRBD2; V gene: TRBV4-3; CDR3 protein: CASSSGTSNPDTQYF; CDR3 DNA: TGCGCCAGCAGCTCGGGGACTAGCAATCCAGATACGCAGTATTTT
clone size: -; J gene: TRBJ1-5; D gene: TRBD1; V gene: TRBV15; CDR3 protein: CATSARTGIGGNQPQHF; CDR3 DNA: TGTGCCACCAGCGCCCGGACAGGGATTGGTGGCAATCAGCCCCAGCATTTT
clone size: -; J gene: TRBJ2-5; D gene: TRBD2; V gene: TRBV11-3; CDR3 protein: CASSLGLAAQETQYF; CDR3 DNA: TGTGCCAGCAGCTTAGGGCTAGCGGCCCAAGAGACCCAGTACTTC
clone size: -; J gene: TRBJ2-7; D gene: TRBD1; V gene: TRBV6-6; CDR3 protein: CASSPSPGQVSSYEQYF; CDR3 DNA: TGTGCCAGCAGTCCCTCTCCGGGACAGGTGAGCTCCTACGAGCAGTACTTC
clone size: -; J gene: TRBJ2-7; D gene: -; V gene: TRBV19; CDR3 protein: CASSQGVGSYEQYF; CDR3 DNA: TGTGCCAGTAGTCAAGGGGTAGGCTCCTACGAGCAGTACTTC
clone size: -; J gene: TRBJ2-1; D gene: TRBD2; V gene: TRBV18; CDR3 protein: CASSKLAGVHNEQFF; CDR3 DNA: TGTGCCAGCTCAAAACTAGCGGGGGTACACAATGAGCAGTTCTTC
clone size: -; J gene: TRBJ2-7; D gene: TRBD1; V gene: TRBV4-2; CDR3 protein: CASSLGTGPGEQYF; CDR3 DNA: TGTGCCAGCAGCCTTGGGACAGGGCCGGGTGAGCAGTACTTC
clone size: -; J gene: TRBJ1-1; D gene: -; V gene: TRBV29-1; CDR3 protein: CSVRVRQNTEAFF; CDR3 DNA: TGCAGCGTTCGGGTTCGGCAGAACACTGAAGCTTTCTTT
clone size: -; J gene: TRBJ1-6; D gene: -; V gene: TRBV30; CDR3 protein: CAWSVQVGYSPLHF; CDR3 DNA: TGTGCCTGGAGTGTACAGGTTGGATATTCACCCCTCCACTTT
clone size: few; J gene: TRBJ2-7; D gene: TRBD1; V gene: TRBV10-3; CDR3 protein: CAISDDRGSYEQYF; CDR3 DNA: TGTGCCATCAGTGACGACAGGGGGTCCTACGAGCAGTACTTC
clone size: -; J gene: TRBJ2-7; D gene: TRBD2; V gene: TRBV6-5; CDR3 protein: CASSPHGGGYEQYF; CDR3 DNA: TGTGCCAGCAGTCCTCACGGGGGGGGCTACGAGCAGTACTTC
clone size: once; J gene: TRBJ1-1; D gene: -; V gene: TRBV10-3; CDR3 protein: CAISGANRVRTEAFF; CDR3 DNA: TGTGCCATCAGTGGGGCAAACAGGGTGCGGACTGAAGCTTTCTTT
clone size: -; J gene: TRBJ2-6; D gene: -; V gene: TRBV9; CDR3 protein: CASSAGTGLHSGANVLTF; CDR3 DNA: TGTGCCAGCAGCGCGGGTACAGGGCTCCACTCTGGGGCCAACGTCCTGACTTTC
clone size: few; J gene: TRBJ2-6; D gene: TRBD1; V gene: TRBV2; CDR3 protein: CASSDRGFLAGANVLTF; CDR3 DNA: TGTGCCAGCAGTGACAGGGGGTTTCTAGCTGGGGCCAACGTCCTGACTTTC
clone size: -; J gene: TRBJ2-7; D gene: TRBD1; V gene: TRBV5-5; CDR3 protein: CASSLYVGSGGIGEQYF; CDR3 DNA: TGTGCCAGCAGCTTGTACGTCGGCTCAGGGGGTATCGGGGAGCAGTACTTC
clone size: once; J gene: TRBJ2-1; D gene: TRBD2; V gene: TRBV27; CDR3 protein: CASSRASGFPSYNEQFF; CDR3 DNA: TGTGCCAGCAGCCGAGCTAGCGGGTTTCCCTCCTACAATGAGCAGTTCTTC